The clone carrying this TCR beta chain was seen more than once but under ten times. Its antigen is as yet unknown. The ends were cut back, 11 bases at V and 1 base at J, with 8 bases in the middle. The CDR3 has 11 residues. Germline V gives CDR1 WSHSY, CDR2 SAAADI. This record belongs to a study of OX40 agonist ivuxolimab in advanced cancers. Background on the study: Three individuals attained partial responses, comprising one hepatocellular carcinoma case and two cutaneous melanoma cases.

Individuals having autoimmune disease history or systemic immunosuppression were not enrolled. Study-wide findings and caveats: Low normalized T-cell clonal expansion was also seen in some nonresponders. Expanded clones were, on average, more numerous in CD8+ T cells than in CD4+.

Profiled with immunoSEQ multiplex PCR; TCRdb holds only in-frame clones, not every one. The sample yields 30,000 to 35,000 clones, over 60% seen once. The J gene is TRBJ1-1, the V gene TRBV10-2; tentatively, D is TRBD1 (6 bases). This receptor was obtained from an adult with an advanced solid tumor such as melanoma, head and neck, liver or kidney cancer. The source was CD4+ or CD8+ T cells sorted from blood, collected in a trial of the OX40 agonist ivuxolimab. In nucleotides, the CDR3 is TGCGCCGCACAGGGGAACACTGAAGCTTTCTTT. It translates to CAAQGNTEAFF.